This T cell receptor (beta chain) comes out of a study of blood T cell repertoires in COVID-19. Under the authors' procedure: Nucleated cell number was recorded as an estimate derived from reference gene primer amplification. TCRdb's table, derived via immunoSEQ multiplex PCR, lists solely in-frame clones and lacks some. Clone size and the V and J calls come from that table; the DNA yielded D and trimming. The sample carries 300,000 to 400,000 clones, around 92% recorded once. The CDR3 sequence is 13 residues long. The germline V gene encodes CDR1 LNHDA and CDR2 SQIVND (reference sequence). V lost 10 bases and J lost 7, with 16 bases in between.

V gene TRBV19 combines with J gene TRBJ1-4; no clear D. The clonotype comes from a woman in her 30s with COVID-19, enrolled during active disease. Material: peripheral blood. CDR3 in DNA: TGTGCCACCAACCACGGTCTTCCTGAAAAACTGTTTTTT. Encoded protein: CATNHGLPEKLFF.